Listed below are T cell receptor beta chains from one sample, sequenced in a study of a mutant IDH1 vaccine in newly diagnosed glioma. Repertoires were generated with immunoSEQ multiplex PCR, while TCRdb's copy carries only in-frame clones and drops some. The sample lists just over 65,000 clones; over 75% were seen once. These receptors' targets are unknown. The material sequenced was PBMCs, taken from a glioma patient whose treatment included an IDH1 peptide vaccine. The receptors come from a man between 18 and 35 years old with glioma. The CDR3 runs from the conserved cysteine through the conserved F or W. D genes are given only for firm matches. The listing skips clone size in some rows; elsewhere it reads once, few, many or a size class.

size: -
J: TRBJ1-2
V: TRBV7-9
D: -
CDR3: CASSWGTSMYGYTF
DNA: TGTGCCAGCAGCTGGGGGACGTCTATGTATGGCTACACCTTC

size: -
J: TRBJ2-7
V: TRBV27
D: TRBD2
CDR3: CASRSAGMGLYEQYF
DNA: TGTGCCAGCAGGTCAGCGGGAATGGGGCTCTACGAGCAGTACTTC

size: -
J: TRBJ1-2
V: TRBV6-4
D: -
CDR3: CASSDSGGSLYGYTF
DNA: TGTGCCAGCAGTGACTCGGGGGGTTCTCTCTATGGCTACACCTTC

size: -
J: TRBJ2-7
V: TRBV2
D: -
CDR3: CASTPMEGTYEQYF
DNA: TGTGCCAGCACTCCGATGGAGGGGACCTACGAGCAGTACTTC

size: -
J: TRBJ2-6
V: TRBV28
D: -
CDR3: CASREQGAGANVLTF
DNA: TGTGCCAGCAGGGAACAGGGAGCTGGGGCCAACGTCCTGACTTTC

size: -
J: TRBJ2-1
V: TRBV6-1
D: -
CDR3: CASSDFSNEQFF
DNA: TGTGCCAGCAGTGACTTTAGCAATGAGCAGTTCTTC

size: -
J: TRBJ2-2
V: TRBV19
D: -
CDR3: CASRKTNTGELFF
DNA: TGTGCCAGTAGAAAGACGAACACCGGGGAGCTGTTTTTT

size: -
J: TRBJ1-2
V: TRBV5-1
D: TRBD1
CDR3: CASSQGQRNYGYTF
DNA: TGCGCCAGCAGCCAGGGACAGAGAAACTATGGCTACACCTTC

size: -
J: TRBJ1-2
V: TRBV5-1
D: -
CDR3: CASSLSGDGYTF
DNA: TGCGCCAGCAGCTTGAGCGGGGATGGCTACACCTTC

size: -
J: TRBJ1-3
V: TRBV7-2
D: -
CDR3: CASSLIPMSGNTIYF
DNA: TGTGCCAGCAGCTTAATCCCGATGTCTGGAAACACCATATATTTT

size: -
J: TRBJ2-7
V: TRBV14
D: TRBD1
CDR3: CASSHGTGGTREQYF
DNA: TGTGCCAGCAGCCACGGGACAGGGGGAACAAGGGAGCAGTACTTC

size: -
J: TRBJ1-2
V: TRBV28
D: -
CDR3: CASSLRQAYYGYTF
DNA: TGTGCCAGCAGTTTAAGACAGGCCTACTATGGCTACACCTTC

size: -
J: TRBJ2-1
V: TRBV29-1
D: TRBD1
CDR3: CSGNRGRHEQFF
DNA: TGCAGCGGGAACAGGGGGCGGCATGAGCAGTTCTTC

size: once
J: TRBJ2-3
V: TRBV5-1
D: -
CDR3: CASSSGQSGSTDTQYF
DNA: TGCGCCAGCAGCTCCGGGCAGAGCGGGAGCACAGATACGCAGTATTTT

size: -
J: TRBJ2-5
V: TRBV5-1
D: -
CDR3: CASSLEGGHYQETQYF
DNA: TGCGCCAGCAGCTTGGAGGGGGGGCACTACCAAGAGACCCAGTACTTC

size: -
J: TRBJ1-2
V: TRBV27
D: -
CDR3: CASSGRQSSNYGYTF
DNA: TGTGCCAGCAGTGGGAGACAGTCGTCTAACTATGGCTACACCTTC

size: -
J: TRBJ2-1
V: TRBV6-5
D: TRBD1
CDR3: CASSYRGYEQFF
DNA: TGTGCCAGTTCCTACAGGGGCTATGAGCAGTTCTTC

size: -
J: TRBJ2-7
V: TRBV18
D: TRBD1
CDR3: CASSPRGTGVPYEQYF
DNA: TGTGCCAGCTCACCAAGAGGGACAGGGGTTCCCTACGAGCAGTACTTC

size: once
J: TRBJ1-2
V: TRBV20-1
D: -
CDR3: CSARQDYGYTF
DNA: TGCAGTGCTAGACAGGATTATGGCTACACCTTC

size: -
J: TRBJ1-1
V: TRBV28
D: -
CDR3: CASSLGGNTEAFF
DNA: TGTGCCAGCAGTTTAGGGGGCAACACTGAAGCTTTCTTT

size: once
J: TRBJ1-1
V: TRBV30
D: -
CDR3: CAWSFMGGYEAFF
DNA: TGTGCCTGGAGTTTTATGGGGGGATATGAAGCTTTCTTT

size: -
J: TRBJ1-1
V: TRBV19
D: -
CDR3: CASSIDGSGVATEAFF
DNA: TGTGCCAGTAGTATAGATGGATCCGGGGTTGCCACTGAAGCTTTCTTT

size: -
J: TRBJ1-1
V: TRBV7-2
D: -
CDR3: CASSHPNTEAFF
DNA: TGTGCCAGCAGCCATCCGAACACTGAAGCTTTCTTT

size: -
J: TRBJ1-3
V: TRBV5-8
D: -
CDR3: CASSSDQRAGNTIYF
DNA: TGTGCCAGCAGCTCCGATCAAAGGGCTGGAAACACCATATATTTT

size: -
J: TRBJ2-2
V: TRBV19
D: TRBD2
CDR3: CASNPSGGPLRELFF
DNA: TGTGCCAGTAACCCGAGCGGGGGGCCCCTCAGGGAGCTGTTTTTT

size: -
J: TRBJ2-2
V: TRBV18
D: -
CDR3: CASSLGRDGNTGELFF
DNA: TGTGCCAGCTCACTGGGCCGGGACGGGAACACCGGGGAGCTGTTTTTT

size: -
J: TRBJ1-1
V: TRBV5-4
D: -
CDR3: CASRRGLNTEAFF
DNA: TGTGCCAGCAGACGGGGTCTTAACACTGAAGCTTTCTTT

size: -
J: TRBJ1-1
V: TRBV7-3
D: -
CDR3: CASSLDGAKAFF
DNA: TGTGCCAGCAGCTTAGATGGGGCGAAGGCTTTCTTT

size: -
J: TRBJ2-6
V: TRBV5-4
D: -
CDR3: CASSLAGPASGANVLTF
DNA: TGTGCCAGCAGCTTGGCGGGCCCCGCTTCTGGGGCCAACGTCCTGACTTTC

size: -
J: TRBJ2-3
V: TRBV6-1
D: -
CDR3: CATGENSRTDTQYF
DNA: TGTGCCACCGGGGAGAACTCCCGCACAGATACGCAGTATTTT

size: -
J: TRBJ2-7
V: TRBV7-2
D: -
CDR3: CASSLEAGEGYEQYF
DNA: TGTGCCAGCAGCTTAGAGGCAGGGGAAGGCTACGAGCAGTACTTC

size: -
J: TRBJ1-1
V: TRBV5-4
D: TRBD1
CDR3: CASSWDRMPEAFF
DNA: TGTGCCAGCAGCTGGGACAGGATGCCTGAAGCTTTCTTT

size: -
J: TRBJ2-7
V: TRBV19
D: TRBD2
CDR3: CASGLRGSYEQYF
DNA: TGTGCCAGCGGATTGCGGGGGAGCTACGAGCAGTACTTC

size: -
J: TRBJ1-5
V: TRBV5-1
D: -
CDR3: CASSLESGAQPQHF
DNA: TGCGCCAGCAGCTTGGAGTCAGGGGCCCAGCCCCAGCATTTT

size: -
J: TRBJ1-1
V: TRBV11-2
D: -
CDR3: CASSLGGLNTEAFF
DNA: TGTGCCAGCAGCTTAGGCGGACTAAACACTGAAGCTTTCTTT

size: -
J: TRBJ2-1
V: TRBV5-1
D: TRBD1
CDR3: CASSLQGNEQFF
DNA: TGCGCCAGCAGCTTACAGGGGAATGAGCAGTTCTTC

size: -
J: TRBJ2-5
V: TRBV11-3
D: TRBD2
CDR3: CASSLAGEGETQYF
DNA: TGTGCCAGCAGCTTAGCCGGGGAGGGAGAGACCCAGTACTTC

size: -
J: TRBJ2-2
V: TRBV7-9
D: -
CDR3: CASSLRRTGNTGELFF
DNA: TGTGCCAGCAGCTTAAGGAGAACAGGGAACACCGGGGAGCTGTTTTTT

size: -
J: TRBJ2-7
V: TRBV9
D: -
CDR3: CASREKPEVECQLYEQYF
DNA: TGTGCCAGCAGGGAAAAGCCCGAGGTGGAGTGTCAGCTCTACGAGCAGTACTTC

size: -
J: TRBJ1-2
V: TRBV18
D: -
CDR3: CASSPWDTNYGYTF
DNA: TGTGCCAGCTCACCTTGGGACACCAACTATGGCTACACCTTC

size: few
J: TRBJ1-1
V: TRBV29-1
D: -
CDR3: CSVSKGFGTEAFF
DNA: TGCAGCGTTTCGAAGGGGTTCGGCACTGAAGCTTTCTTT

size: -
J: TRBJ2-3
V: TRBV7-9
D: -
CDR3: CASSFIQGALNTQYF
DNA: TGTGCCAGCAGCTTTATCCAGGGAGCCCTAAATACGCAGTATTTT

size: -
J: TRBJ1-1
V: TRBV30
D: TRBD1
CDR3: CACPTGVRFRSNTEAFF
DNA: TGTGCCTGCCCGACAGGGGTTCGGTTTCGTTCGAACACTGAAGCTTTCTTT

size: few
J: TRBJ1-1
V: TRBV18
D: -
CDR3: CASSSLGGTEAFF
DNA: TGTGCCAGCTCATCTCTCGGGGGGACTGAAGCTTTCTTT

size: -
J: TRBJ1-4
V: TRBV10-3
D: TRBD1
CDR3: CATRGQVNEKLFF
DNA: TGTGCCACCAGGGGGCAGGTTAATGAAAAACTGTTTTTT